This T cell receptor (beta chain) was retrieved from a study of T cell repertoires in cytomegalovirus infection. Study-level background: A matching HLA type, together with CMV infection, was signaled by public TCR beta signatures. Overall study results and limits: Clonotype analysis showed dominance of the ex vivo response by HLA-C-restricted CMV-specific TCR beta clonotypes. Accumulated public TCR beta family frequency recognized individuals carrying CMV together with the relevant HLA.

CDR1 and CDR2 (germline): LNHDA, SQIVND (reference sequence). The CDR3 spans 11 residues. V shed 5 bases and J shed 7 bases, with 8 bases lying between them. MiXCR, run by TCRdb on the reads, gives a single entry per CDR3 protein. The data contain about 740,000 distinct CDR3 sequences, 35% of them singletons. Remarks on this clonotype: Its specificity is not known.

The sequenced sample consisted of PBMCs. The chain has TRBV19 and TRBJ1-1; D gene unclear. The receptor comes from a human donor in good health (CMV status not recorded). Some clones in this sample may be carry-over from other donors' samples. In DNA, the CDR3 is TGTGCCAGTAGTTGGCAGATTGAAGCTTTCTTT. Its protein product is CASSWQIEAFF.